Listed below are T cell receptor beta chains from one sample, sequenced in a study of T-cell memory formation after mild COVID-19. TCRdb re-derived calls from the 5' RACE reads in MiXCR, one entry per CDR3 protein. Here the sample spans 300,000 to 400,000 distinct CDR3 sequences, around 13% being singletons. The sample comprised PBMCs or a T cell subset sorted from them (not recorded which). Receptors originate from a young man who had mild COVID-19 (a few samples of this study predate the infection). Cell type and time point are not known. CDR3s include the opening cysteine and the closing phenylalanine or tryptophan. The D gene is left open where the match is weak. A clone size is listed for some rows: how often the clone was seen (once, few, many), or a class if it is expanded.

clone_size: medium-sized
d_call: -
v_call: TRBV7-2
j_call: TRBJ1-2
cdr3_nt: TGTGCCAGCAGCCCAGGCTTGGGGCTCTATGGCTACACCTTC
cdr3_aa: CASSPGLGLYGYTF

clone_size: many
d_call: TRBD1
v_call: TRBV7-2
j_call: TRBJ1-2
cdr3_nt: TGTGCCAGCAGCGCTACAGGGGGCACAGGCTACACCTTC
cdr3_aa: CASSATGGTGYTF

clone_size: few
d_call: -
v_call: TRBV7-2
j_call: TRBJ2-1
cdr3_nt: TGTGCCAGTGGGTCGGACAGATACAATGAGCAGTTCTTC
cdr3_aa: CASGSDRYNEQFF

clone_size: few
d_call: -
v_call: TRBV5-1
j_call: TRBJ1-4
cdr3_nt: TGCGCCAGCAGCTATGGACATACCAACAATGAAAAACTGTTTTTT
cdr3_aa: CASSYGHTNNEKLFF

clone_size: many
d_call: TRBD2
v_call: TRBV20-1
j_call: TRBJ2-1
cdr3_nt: TGCAGTGCTAGTCCGGGACTAGCGGACAATGAGCAGTTCTTC
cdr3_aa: CSASPGLADNEQFF

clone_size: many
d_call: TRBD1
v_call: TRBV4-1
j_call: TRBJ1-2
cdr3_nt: TGCGCCAGCAGCATTCCCGGACAGGCCCTCGGCCCCTATGGCTACACCTTC
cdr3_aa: CASSIPGQALGPYGYTF

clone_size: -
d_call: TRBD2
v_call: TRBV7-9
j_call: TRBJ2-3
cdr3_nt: TGTGCCAGCTGTAGCGGGGGTACAGATACGCAGTATTTT
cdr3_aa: CASCSGGTDTQYF

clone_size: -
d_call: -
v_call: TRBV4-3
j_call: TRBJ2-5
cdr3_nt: TGCGCCAGCAGCCACGGTCCCCGAGGGACCCAGTACTTC
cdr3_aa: CASSHGPRGTQYF

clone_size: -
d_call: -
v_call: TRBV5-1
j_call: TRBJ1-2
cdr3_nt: TGCGCCAGCAGCTTGCCCTCGGGCAGGGACTTTGGCTACACCTTC
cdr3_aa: CASSLPSGRDFGYTF

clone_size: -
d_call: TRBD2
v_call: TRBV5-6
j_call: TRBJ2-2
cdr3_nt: TGTGCCAGCAGCTTGCCAGCGGGGGGCGACACCGGGGAGCTGTTTTTT
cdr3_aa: CASSLPAGGDTGELFF

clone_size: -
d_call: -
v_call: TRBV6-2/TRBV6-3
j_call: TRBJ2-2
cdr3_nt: TGTGCCAGCAGAGTCCCGGGGTCCTACTTCGCTGGGGAGCTGTTTTTT
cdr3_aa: CASRVPGSYFAGELFF

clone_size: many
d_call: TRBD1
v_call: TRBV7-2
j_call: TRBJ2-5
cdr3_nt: TGTGCCAGCAGCTTAGCTGGGACAGAGCAAGAGACCCAGTACTTC
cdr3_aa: CASSLAGTEQETQYF

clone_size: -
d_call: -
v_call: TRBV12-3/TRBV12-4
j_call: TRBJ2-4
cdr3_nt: TGTGCCGTGGGGGACCGAGCCAAAAACATTCAGTACTTC
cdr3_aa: CAVGDRAKNIQYF

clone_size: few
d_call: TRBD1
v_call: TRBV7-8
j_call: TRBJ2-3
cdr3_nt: TGTGCCAGCAGCTCCGGACAGGGAGTGGTGGCAGATACGCAGTATTTT
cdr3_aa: CASSSGQGVVADTQYF

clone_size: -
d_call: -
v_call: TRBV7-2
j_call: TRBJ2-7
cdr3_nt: TGTGCCAGCAGCTTATCACCTACCATCTACGAGCAGTACTTC
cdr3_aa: CASSLSPTIYEQYF

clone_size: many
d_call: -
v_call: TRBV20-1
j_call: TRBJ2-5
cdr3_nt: TGCAGTGTTTCACAAGGGGGGGGCGCCGAGACCCAGTACTTC
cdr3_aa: CSVSQGGGAETQYF

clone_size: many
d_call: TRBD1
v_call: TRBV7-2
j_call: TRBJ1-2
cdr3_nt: TGTGCCAGCAGCTTTACAGGGGACTATGGCTACACCTTC
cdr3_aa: CASSFTGDYGYTF

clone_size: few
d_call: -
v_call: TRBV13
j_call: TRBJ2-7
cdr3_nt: TGTGCCAGCAGCTTCGAGAAGTACGAGCAGTACTTC
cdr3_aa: CASSFEKYEQYF

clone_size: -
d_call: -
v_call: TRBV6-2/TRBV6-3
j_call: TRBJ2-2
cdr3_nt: TGTGCCAGCAGTCCCCTAGGGGACGAATACACCGGGGAGCTGTTTTTT
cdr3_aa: CASSPLGDEYTGELFF

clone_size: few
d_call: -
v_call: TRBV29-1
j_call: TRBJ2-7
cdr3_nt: TGCAGCGGCATACAGGGCGACGAGCAGTACTTC
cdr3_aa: CSGIQGDEQYF

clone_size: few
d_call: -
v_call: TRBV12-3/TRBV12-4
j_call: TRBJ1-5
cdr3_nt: TGTGCCAGCAGTTTATTATTGGGATTCCAGCCCCAGCATTTT
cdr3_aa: CASSLLLGFQPQHF

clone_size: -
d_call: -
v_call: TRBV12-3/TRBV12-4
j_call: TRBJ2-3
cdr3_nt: TGTGCCAGCAGTATTCTTGGTGGGGGGGCCAGCACAGATACGCAGTATTTT
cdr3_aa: CASSILGGGASTDTQYF

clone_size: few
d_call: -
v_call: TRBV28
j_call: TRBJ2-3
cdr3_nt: TGTGCCAGCGGGAAGGGTGGCACAGATACGCAGTATTTT
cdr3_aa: CASGKGGTDTQYF

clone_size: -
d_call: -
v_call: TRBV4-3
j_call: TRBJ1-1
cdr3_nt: TGCGCCAGCAGCCAAGATGACTACCTGACGACTGAAGCTTTCTTT
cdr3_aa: CASSQDDYLTTEAFF

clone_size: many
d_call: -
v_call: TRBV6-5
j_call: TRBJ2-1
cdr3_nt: TGTGCCAGCAGTTACTCGGAGCACTTAGTGTACAATGAGCAGTTCTTC
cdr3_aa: CASSYSEHLVYNEQFF

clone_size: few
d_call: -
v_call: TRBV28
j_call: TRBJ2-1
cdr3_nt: TGTGCCAGCAGTCAAGGTGTGGGGCAGTTCTTC
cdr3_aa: CASSQGVGQFF

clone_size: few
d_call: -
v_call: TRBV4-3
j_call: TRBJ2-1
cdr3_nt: TGCGCCAGCAGCCAAGCCGACTGGGACAATGAGCAGTTCTTC
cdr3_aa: CASSQADWDNEQFF

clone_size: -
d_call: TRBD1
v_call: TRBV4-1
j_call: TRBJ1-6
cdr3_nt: TGCGCCAGCAGCCGGAGCCAGACAGGGGATGGGTCACCCCTCCACTTT
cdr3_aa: CASSRSQTGDGSPLHF

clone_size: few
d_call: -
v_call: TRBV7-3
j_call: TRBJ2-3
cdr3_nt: TGTGCCAGCAGCTTTCTACTCACAGATACGCAGTATTTT
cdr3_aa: CASSFLLTDTQYF